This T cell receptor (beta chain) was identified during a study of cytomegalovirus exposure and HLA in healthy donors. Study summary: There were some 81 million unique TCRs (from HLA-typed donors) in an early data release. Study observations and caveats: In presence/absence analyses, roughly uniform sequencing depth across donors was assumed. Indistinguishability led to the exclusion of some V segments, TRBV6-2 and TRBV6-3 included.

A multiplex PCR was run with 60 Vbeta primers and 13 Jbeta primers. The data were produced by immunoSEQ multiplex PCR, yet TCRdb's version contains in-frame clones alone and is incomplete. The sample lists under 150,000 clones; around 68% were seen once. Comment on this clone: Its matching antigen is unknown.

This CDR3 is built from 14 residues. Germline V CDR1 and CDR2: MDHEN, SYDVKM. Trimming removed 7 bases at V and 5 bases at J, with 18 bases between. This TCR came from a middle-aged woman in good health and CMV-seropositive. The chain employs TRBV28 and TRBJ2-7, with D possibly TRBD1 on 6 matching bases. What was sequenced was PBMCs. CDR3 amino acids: CASTQVGARDEQYF. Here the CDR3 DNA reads TGTGCCAGCACCCAAGTGGGGGCTCGGGACGAGCAGTACTTC.